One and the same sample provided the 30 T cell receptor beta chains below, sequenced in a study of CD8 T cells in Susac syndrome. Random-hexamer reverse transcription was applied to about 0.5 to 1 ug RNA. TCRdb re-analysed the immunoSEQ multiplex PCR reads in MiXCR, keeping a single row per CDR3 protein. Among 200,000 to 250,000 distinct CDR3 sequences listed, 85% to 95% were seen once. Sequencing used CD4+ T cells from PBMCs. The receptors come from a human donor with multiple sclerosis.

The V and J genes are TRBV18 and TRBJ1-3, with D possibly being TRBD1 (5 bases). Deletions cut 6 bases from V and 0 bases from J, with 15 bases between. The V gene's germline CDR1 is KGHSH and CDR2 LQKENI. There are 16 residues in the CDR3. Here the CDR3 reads CASSTQGPLSGNTIYF. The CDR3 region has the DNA TGTGCCAGCTCCACCCAGGGCCCTCTCTCTGGAAACACCATATATTTT. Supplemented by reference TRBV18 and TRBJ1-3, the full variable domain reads NAGVMQNPRHLVRRRGQEARLRCSPMKGHSHVYWYRQLPEEGLKFMVYLQKENIIDESGMPKERFSAEFPKEGPSILRIQQVVRGDSAAYFCASSTQGPLSGNTIYFGEGSWLTVV.

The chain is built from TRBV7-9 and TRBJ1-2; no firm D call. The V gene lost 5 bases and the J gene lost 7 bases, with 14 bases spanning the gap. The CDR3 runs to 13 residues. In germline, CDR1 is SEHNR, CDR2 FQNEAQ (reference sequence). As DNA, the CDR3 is TGTGCCAGCAGCCCCGAGGCCAGAAGTGGCTACACCTTC. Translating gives CASSPEARSGYTF. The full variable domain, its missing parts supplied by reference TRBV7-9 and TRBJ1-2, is DTGVSQNPRHKITKRGQNVTFRCDPISEHNRLYWYRQTLGQGPEFLTYFQNEAQLEKSRLLSDRFSAERPKGSFSTLEIQRTEQGDSAMYLCASSPEARSGYTFGSGTRLTVV.

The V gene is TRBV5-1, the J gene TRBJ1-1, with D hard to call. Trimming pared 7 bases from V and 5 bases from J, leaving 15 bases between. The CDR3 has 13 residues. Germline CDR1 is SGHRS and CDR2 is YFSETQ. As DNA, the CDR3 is TGCGCCAGCCGACTGGGAGTGGGTACTGAAGCTTTCTTT. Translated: CASRLGVGTEAFF.

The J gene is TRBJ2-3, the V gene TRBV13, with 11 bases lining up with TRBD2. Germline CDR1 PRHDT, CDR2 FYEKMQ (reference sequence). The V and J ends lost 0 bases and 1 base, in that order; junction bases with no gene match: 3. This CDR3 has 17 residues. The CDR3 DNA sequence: TGTGCCAGCAGCTTAGGAAGACTAGCGGGACGCACAGATACGCAGTATTTT. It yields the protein CASSLGRLAGRTDTQYF.

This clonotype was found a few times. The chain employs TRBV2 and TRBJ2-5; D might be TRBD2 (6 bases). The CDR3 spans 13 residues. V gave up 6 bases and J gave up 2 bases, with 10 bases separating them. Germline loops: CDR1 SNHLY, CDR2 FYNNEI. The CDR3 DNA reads TGTGCCAGCAGCGCCGGGAGACAAGAGACCCAGTACTTC. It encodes CASSAGRQETQYF.

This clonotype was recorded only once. CDR3 bases: TGTGCCAGCACGGATAGTAATTCACCCCTCCACTTT. It translates to CASTDSNSPLHF. V and J are TRBV6-4 and TRBJ1-6; D is unresolved. The CDR3 loop spans 12 amino acids. Trimming removed 7 bases from V and 6 bases from J, with 7 bases in between. The germline gives CDR1 MRHNA, CDR2 SNTAGT.

The CDR3 region has the DNA TGTGCCAGTAGTATTTGGGGGACGGAAGAGACCCAGTACTTC. Translating gives CASSIWGTEETQYF. This chain links TRBV19 with TRBJ2-5; D assignment may be TRBD1 or TRBD2 (5 bases each). V lost 3 bases, J lost 3 bases, and 11 bases lay in between. The CDR3 totals 14 residues. CDR1 is LNHDA and CDR2 is SQIVND in the germline V gene (reference sequence). Drawing the rest from reference TRBV19 and TRBJ2-5, the complete variable domain is DGGITQSPKYLFRKEGQNVTLSCEQNLNHDAMYWYRQDPGQGLRLIYYSQIVNDFQKGDIAEGYSVSREKKESFPLTVTSAQKNPTAFYLCASSIWGTEETQYFGPGTRLLVL.

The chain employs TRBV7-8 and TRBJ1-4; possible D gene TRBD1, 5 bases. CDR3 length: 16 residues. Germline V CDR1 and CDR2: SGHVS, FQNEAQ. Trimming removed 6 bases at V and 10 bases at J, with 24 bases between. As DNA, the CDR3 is TGTGCCAGCAGTCCCACCCGAGGGGCTGAGGCGGGAAAACTGTTTTTT. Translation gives CASSPTRGAEAGKLFF.

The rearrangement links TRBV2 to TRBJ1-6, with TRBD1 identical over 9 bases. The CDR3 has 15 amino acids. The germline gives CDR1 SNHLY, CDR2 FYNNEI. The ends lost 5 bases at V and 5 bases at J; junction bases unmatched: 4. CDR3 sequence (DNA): TGTGCCAGCAGTTCACAGGGGGCAAATAATTCACCCCTCCACTTT. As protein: CASSSQGANNSPLHF.

CDR3 bases: TGCAGCGCCGAAACAGGGGGATCCGGGGAGCTGTTTTTT. It translates to CSAETGGSGELFF. V is TRBV29-1 and J is TRBJ2-2, with 8 bases aligning to TRBD1. Germline V gene data show CDR1 as SQVTM and CDR2 as ANQGSEA. This CDR3 spans 13 amino acids. V trimming: 7 bases; J trimming: 6 bases; junction bases outside the gene matches: 7.

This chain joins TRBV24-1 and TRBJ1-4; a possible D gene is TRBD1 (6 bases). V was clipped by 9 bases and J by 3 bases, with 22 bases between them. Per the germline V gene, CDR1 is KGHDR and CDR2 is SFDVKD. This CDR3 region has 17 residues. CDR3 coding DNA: TGTGCCACCCATGGGCCGGGACACCCGTCCCCTAATGAAAAACTGTTTTTT. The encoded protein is CATHGPGHPSPNEKLFF.

In nucleotides, the CDR3 is TGTGCCAGCAGTTACGTTCACCGGGGGCGCCAGTACTTC. It yields the protein CASSYVHRGRQYF. This rearrangement joins TRBV6-5 to TRBJ2-5; D may be TRBD1 or TRBD2 (6 bases each). Deletions cut 2 bases from V and 10 bases from J, with 14 bases between. This CDR3 spans 13 amino acids. From germline, CDR1 is MNHEY and CDR2 SVGAGI.

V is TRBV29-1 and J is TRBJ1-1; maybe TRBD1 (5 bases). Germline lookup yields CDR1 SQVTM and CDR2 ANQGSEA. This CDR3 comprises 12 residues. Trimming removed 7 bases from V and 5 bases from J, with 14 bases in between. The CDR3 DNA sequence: TGCAGCGGCGGACATGGGGATACTGAAGCTTTCTTT. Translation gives CSGGHGDTEAFF.

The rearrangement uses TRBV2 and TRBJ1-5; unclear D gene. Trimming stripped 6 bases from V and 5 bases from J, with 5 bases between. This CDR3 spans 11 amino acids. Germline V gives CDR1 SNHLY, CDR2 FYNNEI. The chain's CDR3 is CASSYDQPQHF. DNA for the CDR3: TGTGCCAGCAGCTACGATCAGCCCCAGCATTTT.

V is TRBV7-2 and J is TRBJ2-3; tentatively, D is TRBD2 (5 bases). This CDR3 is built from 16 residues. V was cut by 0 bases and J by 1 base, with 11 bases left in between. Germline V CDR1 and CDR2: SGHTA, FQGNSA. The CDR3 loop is CASSLALPGGTDTQYF. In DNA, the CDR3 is TGTGCCAGCAGCTTAGCGCTCCCCGGGGGCACAGATACGCAGTATTTT.

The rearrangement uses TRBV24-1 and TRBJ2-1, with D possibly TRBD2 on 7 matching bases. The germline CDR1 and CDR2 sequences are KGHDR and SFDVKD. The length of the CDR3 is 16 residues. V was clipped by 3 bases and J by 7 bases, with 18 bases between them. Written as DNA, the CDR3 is TGTGCCACCAGTGATATCATGAGGGGGGGCCTTAATGAGCAGTTCTTC. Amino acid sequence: CATSDIMRGGLNEQFF.

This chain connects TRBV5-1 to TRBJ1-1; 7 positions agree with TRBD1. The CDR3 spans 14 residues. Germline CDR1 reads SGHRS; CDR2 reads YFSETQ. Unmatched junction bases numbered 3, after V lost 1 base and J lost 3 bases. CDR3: CASSLTGADTEAFF. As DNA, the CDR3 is TGCGCCAGCAGCTTGACAGGGGCGGACACTGAAGCTTTCTTT.

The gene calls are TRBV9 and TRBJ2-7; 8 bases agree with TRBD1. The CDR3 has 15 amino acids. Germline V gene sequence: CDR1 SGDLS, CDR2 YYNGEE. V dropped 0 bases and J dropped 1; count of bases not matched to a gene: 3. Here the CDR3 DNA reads TGTGCCAGCAGCGTAGCAGACAGGGGTTCCTACGAGCAGTACTTC. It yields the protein CASSVADRGSYEQYF.

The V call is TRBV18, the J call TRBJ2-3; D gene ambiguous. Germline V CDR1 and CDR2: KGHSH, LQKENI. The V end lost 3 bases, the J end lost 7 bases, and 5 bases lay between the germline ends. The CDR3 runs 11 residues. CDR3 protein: CASSPGNTQYF. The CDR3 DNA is TGTGCCAGCTCACCGGGTAATACGCAGTATTTT.

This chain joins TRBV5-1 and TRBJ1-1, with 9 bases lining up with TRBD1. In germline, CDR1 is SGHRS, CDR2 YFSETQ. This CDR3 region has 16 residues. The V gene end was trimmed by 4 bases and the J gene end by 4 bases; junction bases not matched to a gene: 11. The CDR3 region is CASSRPGQGGRTEAFF. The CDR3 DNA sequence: TGCGCCAGCAGCCGACCGGGACAGGGAGGGCGCACTGAAGCTTTCTTT.

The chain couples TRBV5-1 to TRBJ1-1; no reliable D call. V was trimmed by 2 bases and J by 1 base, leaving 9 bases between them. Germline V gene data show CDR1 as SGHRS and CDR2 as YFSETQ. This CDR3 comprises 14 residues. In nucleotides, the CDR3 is TGCGCCAGCAGCTTTAATACCAGGAACACTGAAGCTTTCTTT. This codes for CASSFNTRNTEAFF.

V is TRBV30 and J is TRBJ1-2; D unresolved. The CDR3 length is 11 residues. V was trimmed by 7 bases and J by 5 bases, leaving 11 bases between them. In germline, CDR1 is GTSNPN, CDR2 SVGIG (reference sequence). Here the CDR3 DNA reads TGTGCCTTTTGGGCAGCGTATGGCTACACCTTC. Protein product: CAFWAAYGYTF.

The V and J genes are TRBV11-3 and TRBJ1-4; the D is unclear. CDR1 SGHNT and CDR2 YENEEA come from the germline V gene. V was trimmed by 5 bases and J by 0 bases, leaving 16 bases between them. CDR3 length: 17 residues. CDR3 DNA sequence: TGTGCCAGCAGCCCCGGGTTCTCGCGCGCAACTAATGAAAAACTGTTTTTT. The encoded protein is CASSPGFSRATNEKLFF.

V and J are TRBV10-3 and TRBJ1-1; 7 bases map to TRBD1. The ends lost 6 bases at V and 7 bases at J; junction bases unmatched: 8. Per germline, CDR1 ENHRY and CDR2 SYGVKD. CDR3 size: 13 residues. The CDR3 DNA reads TGTGCCATCAGGCCCGGGACAGCGGATGAAGCTTTCTTT. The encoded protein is CAIRPGTADEAFF.

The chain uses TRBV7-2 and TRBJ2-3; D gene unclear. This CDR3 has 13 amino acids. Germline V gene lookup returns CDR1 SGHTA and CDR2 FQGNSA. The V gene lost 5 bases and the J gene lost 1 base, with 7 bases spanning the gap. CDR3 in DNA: TGTGCCAGCAGCCCGCAGGGCACAGATACGCAGTATTTT. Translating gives CASSPQGTDTQYF.

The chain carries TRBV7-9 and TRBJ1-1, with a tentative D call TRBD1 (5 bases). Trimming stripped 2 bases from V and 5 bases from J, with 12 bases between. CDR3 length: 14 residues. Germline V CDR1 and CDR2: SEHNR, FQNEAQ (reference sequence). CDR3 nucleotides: TGTGCCAGCAGCTTATCAGGGATAGTGACTGAAGCTTTCTTT. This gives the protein CASSLSGIVTEAFF.

The CDR3 DNA reads as TGCGCCAGCAGCTTGGAGGTAGCGGCCCTGAATGAGCAGTTCTTC. This codes for CASSLEVAALNEQFF. The J gene is TRBJ2-1, the V gene TRBV5-1; D is perhaps TRBD2 (6 bases). This CDR3 spans 15 amino acids. The V end lost 0 bases, the J end lost 7 bases, and 14 bases lay between the germline ends. From germline, CDR1 is SGHRS and CDR2 YFSETQ. Complete variable domain (other parts from reference TRBV5-1 and TRBJ2-1): KAGVTQTPRYLIKTRGQQVTLSCSPISGHRSVSWYQQTPGQGLQFLFEYFSETQRNKGNFPGRFSGRQFSNSRSEMNVSTLELGDSALYLCASSLEVAALNEQFFGPGTRLTVL.

The chain's CDR3 is CASSSPSGRAGDEQFF. In DNA form, the CDR3 reads TGTGCCAGCAGCTCCCCTAGCGGGAGGGCCGGCGATGAGCAGTTCTTC. This chain joins TRBV13 and TRBJ2-1; TRBD2 aligns across 12 bases. V dropped 4 bases and J dropped 8; count of bases not matched to a gene: 9. Germline V gene lookup returns CDR1 PRHDT and CDR2 FYEKMQ (reference sequence). The CDR3 has 16 amino acids.

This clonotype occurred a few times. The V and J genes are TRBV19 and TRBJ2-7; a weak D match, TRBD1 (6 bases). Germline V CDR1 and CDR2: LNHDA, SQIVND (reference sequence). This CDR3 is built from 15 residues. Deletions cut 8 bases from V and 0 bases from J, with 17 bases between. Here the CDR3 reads CASPNLGQPSYEQYF. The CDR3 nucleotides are TGTGCCAGTCCCAACCTCGGACAGCCCTCCTACGAGCAGTACTTC.

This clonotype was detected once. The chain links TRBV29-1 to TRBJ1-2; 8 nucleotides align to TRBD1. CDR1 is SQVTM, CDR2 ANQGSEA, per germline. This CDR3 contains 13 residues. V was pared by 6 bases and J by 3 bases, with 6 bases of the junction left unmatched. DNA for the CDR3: TGCAGCGTAGACGGACAGGGCCACTATGGCTACACCTTC. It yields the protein CSVDGQGHYGYTF.